The sequence of this TCR beta chain was determined in a study of siplizumab effects on memory and regulatory T cells. Generated by immunoSEQ multiplex PCR, the TCRdb table keeps only in-frame clones and is missing some. The sample yields about 120,000 clones, roughly 94% seen once. Of note for this clone: Its antigen remains unidentified.

Regarding the study as a whole: Naive T cells were seemingly more diverse than memory cells, and major contributions to the alloresponse seemed to be made by them. Siplizumab significantly reduced alloreactive sequences traceable to unstimulated CD4+ memory cells. Mappable alloreactive CD4+ clones were on average 68.8% Treg-derived with siplizumab, around 30% in controls.

The sequencing sample was made of non-Treg CD4+ T cells sorted from blood. The TCR was taken from a human donor in good health.

CDR3 bases: TGTGCCAGCAGCCCCCGATACTGGGGGGGCATAAACATTCAGTACTTC. It translates to CASSPRYWGGINIQYF. The rearrangement uses TRBV14 and TRBJ2-4, with a tentative D call TRBD2 (7 bases). The CDR3 loop spans 16 amino acids. The V gene's germline CDR1 is SGHDN and CDR2 FVKESK. Trimming cost V 4 bases and J 6 bases, with 19 bases left between them.